Listed here are 3 T cell receptor beta chains from one sample, sequenced in a study of tumor and adjacent non-tumor tissue in lung cancer. TCRbeta libraries were built with three rounds of nested PCR, modified from ARM-PCR. TCRdb recomputed calls from the multiplex PCR reads with MiXCR, one row per CDR3 protein. Of around 80,000 distinct CDR3 sequences detected, around 80% appear once; the ten largest clones hold about two fifths. RNA was extracted from bulk tissue without any cell sorting. More than 3 cm separated this lung sample from the edge of the tumor. The specimen was distant non-tumor lung tissue. The receptors originated from a man aged 65 to 85 with non-small cell lung cancer.

This rearrangement joins TRBV6-6 to TRBJ1-2; D possibly corresponds to TRBD1 (6 bases). V lost 6 bases, J lost 13 bases, and 24 bases lay in between. The germline V gene has CDR1 MNHNY and CDR2 SVGAGI (reference sequence). The CDR3 sequence is 14 residues long. CDR3 loop: CASSPRQVSRRFTF. As DNA, the CDR3 is TGTGCCAGCAGCCCTAGACAGGTCTCAAGACGCTTCACCTTC.

As concerns this clonotype: At one of its ends the junction is not consistent with the germline gene, which may arise from a read error. This chain links TRBV4-1 with TRBJ2-3; D could derive from TRBD1 or TRBD2 (7 bases each). The CDR3 runs 17 residues. CDR1 MGHRA and CDR2 YSYEKL come from the germline V gene. CDR3 nucleotide sequence: TGCGCCAGTAGCCAAGGCGGGGGACAGTCTGGCACAGATACGCACTATTTT. Translating gives CASSQGGGQSGTDTHYF.

Details on this clonotype: This may be a read error, as it is one base from a much larger clone. The genes are TRBV5-6 and TRBJ1-1, with TRBD1 identical over 7 bases. V shed 3 bases, J shed 0 bases, and the junction held 8 bases outside the gene matches. Germline assignment: CDR1 SGHDT and CDR2 YYEEEE. This CDR3 comprises 16 residues. CDR3 bases: TGTGCCAGCAGCTCTCCCGGGACAGCAATGAACACTGAAGCTTTCTTT. Translation gives CASSSPGTAMNTEAFF.